This T cell receptor beta chain derives from a study of T-cell reconstitution after alpha-beta-depleted transplantation in children (dated by TCRdb to about 2016). Study-level background: Using TCR repertoire profiling, the study followed T-cell immune reconstitution in a quantitative way in children after TCRalphabeta/CD19-depleted allogeneic hematopoietic cell transplantation.

The treatment or condition label, read with the paper, signifies: allogeneic hematopoietic cell transplantation with graft depleted of TCRalphabeta T cells and CD19 B cells. TCRalphabeta/CD19-depleted allogeneic hematopoietic cell grafts were given to the transplant recipients, all of whom were children. The protocol used for the library was PCR. Sequencing used an Illumina HiSeq 2500. To normalize quantification of the TCRbeta repertoire, the TCR libraries were built with molecular barcoding that relied on unique molecular identifiers. Starting from the raw public reads, TCRdb applied fastp trimming at Q25, assembled clones with MiXCR and retained in-frame beta chains. Duplicate CDR3 protein sequences are folded into a single record with the most common DNA and genes. The sample records approximately 300,000 distinct CDR3 sequences, around 7.3% of which are singletons. The leading ten clones occupy about 8.2% of the sample.

Based on the germline V gene (reference sequence), the CDR1 and CDR2 sequences are LGHDT and YNNKEL. The CDR3 holds 14 amino acids from the cysteine to the valine. The sequence is cut down to CDR3 DNA, 42 bases in frame from base 1. From V the trimming removes 3 bases and from J it removes 7 bases, while the gene matches leave 8 bases of the junction unaccounted for. This clonotype was observed at least ten times. Its antigen is currently not known. Per-nucleotide qualities are absent, and no much larger clonotype sits a single base away. Overall results and qualifications from the work: Hyperexpanded clone frequencies declined over subsequent months; after one year, T-cell counts and TCRbeta diversity were mostly attributed to newly produced T cells. The high TCRbeta diversity at day 60 in some patients was ascribed to recipient T cells and intrathymic progenitors that had survived conditioning. Apparently early alphabetaT-cell count recovery about two months after transplant reportedly relied on only several hundred rapidly expanded clones derived from non-depleted graft cells.

The sequencing here drew on peripheral blood, taken 360 days after TCRalphabeta/CD19-depleted stem cell transplant. This clonotype was sampled from a female patient aged 2-9 years who had a stem cell transplant for Fanconi anemia, so the T cells may come from the graft donor. Here the chain combines TRBV3-1 and TRBJ2-7; 8 of the junction bases match TRBD2. The bases are TGTGCCAGCAGCCAGAGCGGGGGCCGGCGGGAGCAGTACGTC. Its protein is CASSQSGGRREQYV.